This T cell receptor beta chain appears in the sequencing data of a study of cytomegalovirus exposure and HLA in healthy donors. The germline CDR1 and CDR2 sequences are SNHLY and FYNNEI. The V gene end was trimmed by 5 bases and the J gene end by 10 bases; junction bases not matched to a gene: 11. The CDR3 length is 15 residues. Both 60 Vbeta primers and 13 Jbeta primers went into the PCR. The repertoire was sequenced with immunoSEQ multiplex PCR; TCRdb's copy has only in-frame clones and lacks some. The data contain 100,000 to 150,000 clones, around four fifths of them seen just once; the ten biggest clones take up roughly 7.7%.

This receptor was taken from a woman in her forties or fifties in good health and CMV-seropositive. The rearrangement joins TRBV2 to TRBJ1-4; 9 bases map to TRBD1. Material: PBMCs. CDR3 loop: CASSNTGGWVGKLFF. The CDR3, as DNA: TGTGCCAGCAGTAACACAGGGGGCTGGGTAGGAAAACTGTTTTTT.